This entry features one T cell receptor beta chain sequence. This clone was found many times. Which antigen it targets is not known. The input lacks base qualities; no much larger clone sits a single base away. Checkpoint therapy began 14 to 28 days after autologous transplant, with ipilimumab given at 1 mg/kg intravenously on day 1 of selected weeks. Patients received nivolumab at 3 mg/kg intravenously on day 1 of weeks 1, 4, 7, 10, and every two weeks through week 26. This Phase Ib clinical trial tested ipilimumab plus nivolumab, a combined checkpoint inhibition, as consolidation after autologous stem cell transplantation. For this chain, trimming is 5 bases at the V end and 8 bases at the J end, and the number of junction bases without a gene match is 7. CDR1 and CDR2 are drawn from the germline V gene: KGHSH, LQKENI. Taken from cysteine to phenylalanine, the CDR3 has 13 residues. CDR3 DNA is the only sequence kept; it has 39 bases, read in frame from the first base.

This entry comes from a study of ipilimumab plus nivolumab after autologous stem cell transplantation (dated by TCRdb to the early 2020s). Background for the entire study: The median number of doses that trial patients received was about five for ipilimumab and about 8 for nivolumab. Patients with high-risk diffuse large B cell lymphoma, mature T cell lymphoma, or multiple myeloma undergoing autologous transplant were enrolled in the trial. The intent-to-treat population of the trial was made up of 30 to 40 patients. Primary refractory and relapsed disease were included in the DLBCL cohort, with 18-month progression-free survival of about 86% and 27%, respectively.

General conclusions and limits of the study: Combined checkpoint inhibition as post-transplant consolidation was concluded by the authors to appear tolerable. The authors stated that profiles of the T cell receptor repertoire, regulatory T cell phenotype and gut microbiota provided a biologic rationale for studying this approach further.

Libraries were built with the immunoSEQ multiplex PCR assay. The immuneACCESS repertoire file appears here via TCRdb, limited to in-frame rearrangements. These files lack a portion of the clones; in checked studies, under half of the deficit traces to unresolved V genes, and the cause of the others is not known. Here the sample has tens of thousands of clones; 75% to 85% occur a single time. Roughly 2.2% of the sample belongs to the ten largest clones. The sequences come from PBMCs, collected in a trial of ipilimumab plus nivolumab as post-transplant consolidation. The TCR comes from a male donor with diffuse large B-cell lymphoma. The chain was built from TRBV18 and TRBJ1-2; TRBD1 agrees with 8 junctional bases. The CDR3 protein sequence reads: CASSGTGFLGYTF. In nucleotides, the sequence is TGTGCCAGCTCAGGGACAGGTTTTTTAGGCTACACCTTC. The CDR3 plus the reference TRBV18 and TRBJ1-2 genes for the other parts give the full variable domain: NAGVMQNPRHLVRRRGQEARLRCSPMKGHSHVYWYRQLPEEGLKFMVYLQKENIIDESGMPKERFSAEFPKEGPSILRIQQVVRGDSAAYFCASSGTGFLGYTFGSGTRLTVV.